Shown below are 10 T cell receptor beta chains from a single sample sequenced in a study of patients and donors after allogeneic stem cell transplantation. TCRdb reprocessed the RT-PCR reads with MiXCR, giving one entry per CDR3 protein. The sample comprises 920,000 or so distinct CDR3 sequences, 18% of which are singletons, and 5% to 7.5% rests with the top ten. The specimen was blood, either unsorted or a sorted T cell fraction (not recorded which). Source of these receptors: a human donor who was either an allogeneic HSCT recipient or a stem cell or donor lymphocyte infusion donor (not recorded which). It is not recorded whose cells these are; they may come from a transplant donor.

This clonotype was seen ten or more times. The gene calls are TRBV12-3 or TRBV12-4 and TRBJ1-2, with D possibly matching TRBD1 (5 bases). This CDR3 has 14 residues. Trimming pared 7 bases from V and 6 bases from J, leaving 18 bases between. This CDR3 is CASTAGKGRNGYTF. The DNA of the CDR3 is TGTGCCAGCACCGCGGGAAAGGGGAGGAATGGCTACACCTTC.

This clonotype was observed a few times. The chain links TRBV12-3 or TRBV12-4 to TRBJ1-4, with D tentatively TRBD1 (5 bases). The CDR3 spans 12 residues. V lost 5 bases, J lost 8 bases, and 9 bases lay in between. CDR3 nucleotides: TGTGCCAGCAGTCACACAGGAGAAAAACTGTTTTTT. Translated: CASSHTGEKLFF.

The chain has TRBV28 and TRBJ1-1; 8 bases line up with TRBD1. The V segment lost 4 bases and the J segment 5 bases; nucleotides outside the gene matches: 9. Looked up from germline, CDR1 is MDHEN and CDR2 is SYDVKM. The length of the CDR3 is 15 residues. The CDR3, as DNA: TGTGCCAGCAGTTCCCACGGACAGGGCGGGACTGAAGCTTTCTTT. Translated, it gives CASSSHGQGGTEAFF.

This clonotype was found many times. This chain connects TRBV14 to TRBJ1-2; maybe TRBD1 (5 bases). This CDR3 region has 16 residues. Germline V CDR1 and CDR2: SGHDN, FVKESK. The ends were cut back, 0 bases at V and 8 bases at J, with 19 bases in the middle. CDR3 in amino acids: CASSQDGPGWSGGYTF. The CDR3 coding sequence is TGTGCCAGCAGCCAAGATGGCCCAGGGTGGTCGGGAGGCTACACCTTC.

The genes are TRBV29-1 and TRBJ2-5, with D maybe TRBD1 (5 bases). Trimming shortened V by 6 bases and J by 2 bases, and 22 bases separated the two germline ends. The CDR3 is 16 amino acids. CDR1 and CDR2 (germline): SQVTM, ANQGSEA. The CDR3 here is CSVADPEGVLQETQYF. CDR3 in DNA: TGCAGCGTGGCTGACCCGGAAGGGGTCCTGCAAGAGACCCAGTACTTC.

The sample holds a few counts of this clonotype. This chain uses TRBV7-8 with TRBJ1-6; TRBD1 might be the D (6 bases). The V gene lost 5 bases and the J gene lost 0 bases, with 14 bases spanning the gap. This CDR3 has 17 residues. Germline V gene lookup returns CDR1 SGHVS and CDR2 FQNEAQ. The CDR3 sequence: CASSIITGSSYNSPLHF. The CDR3 nucleotides read TGTGCCAGCAGCATAATAACAGGGAGCTCCTATAATTCACCCCTCCACTTT.

This clonotype was detected only a few times. This sequence joins TRBV9 and TRBJ1-3, with a tentative D call TRBD1 (5 bases). The CDR3 runs 15 residues. Germline values: CDR1 SGDLS, CDR2 YYNGEE. The V gene lost 2 bases and the J gene lost 3 bases, with 12 bases spanning the gap. As DNA, the CDR3 is TGTGCCAGCAGCGTTAACGGGGACGGTGGAAACACCATATATTTT. Amino acids: CASSVNGDGGNTIYF.

This chain uses TRBV12-3 or TRBV12-4 with TRBJ1-1, with D tentatively TRBD1 (5 bases). The ends were cut back, 6 bases at V and 11 bases at J, with 16 bases in the middle. CDR3 length equals 12 residues. In nucleotides, the CDR3 is TGTGCCAGCAGGCCAGACGAGGGGTACGCTTTCTTT. Its translation is CASRPDEGYAFF.

This clonotype was seen repeatedly, ten times or more. The V gene is TRBV6-2 or TRBV6-3, the J gene TRBJ1-5; no definite D call. Germline V gives CDR1 MNHEY, CDR2 SVGEGT. The germline V and J ends were trimmed by 2 bases and 5 bases, with 10 bases remaining between them. This CDR3 region has 14 residues. CDR3 sequence reads: CASSYAWSDQPQHF. The CDR3 bases are TGTGCCAGCAGTTACGCATGGAGCGATCAGCCCCAGCATTTT.

This chain joins TRBV24-1 and TRBJ1-2; weak D call: TRBD1 (6 bases). Germline V CDR1 and CDR2: KGHDR, SFDVKD. Trimming shortened V by 5 bases and J by 8 bases, and 14 bases separated the two germline ends. The CDR3 runs to 13 residues. The DNA for the CDR3 is TGTGCCACCAGTGGATCTGGGGGCGGCGGCTACACCTTC. Translation gives CATSGSGGGGYTF.